These 31 T cell receptor beta chains originate from one sample sequenced in a study of blood T cells in healthy people across ages. With a J-beta primer mix and a sample-barcoded 5' primer, a second PCR ran roughly 6 to 11 cycles. TCRdb used MiXCR to reprocess the 5' RACE reads, holding one entry per CDR3 protein. The sample yields about 720,000 distinct CDR3 sequences, just under 25% seen once. The data were also submitted as part of a second study, on T cells of mothers and their children.

Sequenced material: blood. The receptors shown here come from a boy aged 5 to 17 in good health.

This clonotype was seen a few times. The chain has TRBV20-1 and TRBJ2-3, with D perhaps TRBD2 (5 bases). The CDR3 covers 13 residues. V lost 3 bases, J lost 1 base, and 8 bases lay in between. Germline values: CDR1 DFQATT, CDR2 SNEGSKA (reference sequence). The CDR3 DNA reads as TGCAGTGCTAGCAGCGGCGGCACAGATACGCAGTATTTT. This encodes CSASSGGTDTQYF.

The chain uses TRBV18 and TRBJ1-3; 9 bases align to TRBD1. The V gene end was trimmed by 0 bases and the J gene end by 9 bases; junction bases not matched to a gene: 6. Germline-derived CDR1 and CDR2 are KGHSH and LQKENI. This CDR3 has 15 amino acids. CDR3: CASSPPGQGEGTIYF. Here the CDR3 DNA reads TGTGCCAGCTCACCACCGGGACAGGGAGAAGGCACCATATATTTT.

This chain uses TRBV25-1 with TRBJ2-5; D is perhaps TRBD2 (6 bases). V lost 2 bases to trimming and J lost 5 bases, with 15 bases between them. This CDR3 region has 15 residues. Germline loops: CDR1 MGHDK, CDR2 SYGVNS. The CDR3 nucleotides read TGTGCCAGCAGTGAACAGGAGGGGATGGGGGAGACCCAGTACTTC. Translating gives CASSEQEGMGETQYF.

V gene TRBV7-6 combines with J gene TRBJ2-2; TRBD1 matches 8 bases. CDR3 length equals 15 residues. In germline, CDR1 is SGHVS, CDR2 FNYEAQ. J lost 9 bases, V lost 4 bases, and 10 bases had no gene match. CDR3 DNA: TGTGCCAGCAGCTCCCCCGGACAGGGCGAATGGGAGCTGTTTTTT. Translated: CASSSPGQGEWELFF.

This clonotype was recorded a few times. The genes are TRBV7-3 and TRBJ1-2; TRBD1 might be the D (5 bases). Deletions cut 1 base from V and 0 bases from J, with 30 bases between. The CDR3 consists of 22 residues. From germline, CDR1 is SGHTA and CDR2 FQGTGA. The CDR3 reads CASSLIHRPRSPTKRTNYGYTF. CDR3 coding DNA: TGTGCCAGCAGCTTAATACACAGGCCCAGAAGCCCTACTAAACGAACTAACTATGGCTACACCTTC.

This clonotype has a handful of counts. Mismatch with germline at one junction end may stem from a read error. This rearrangement joins TRBV20-1 to TRBJ1-5; D not certain. CDR3 length: 15 residues. Germline V CDR1 and CDR2: DFQATT, SNEGSKA (reference sequence). Here the CDR3 DNA reads TGCAGTACTAGAGATTGGCGGGTTAGCAATCAGCCCCAGCATTTT. The encoded protein is CSTRDWRVSNQPQHF.

The chain uses TRBV10-3 and TRBJ2-7, with 11 bases fitting TRBD2. Trimming cost V 4 bases and J 3 bases; bases outside gene matches: 8. This CDR3 is built from 16 residues. Germline lookup yields CDR1 ENHRY and CDR2 SYGVKD. CDR3 sequence reads: CAISGVTSGTYYEQYF. The CDR3 nucleotides read TGTGCCATCAGTGGCGTGACTAGCGGGACTTACTACGAGCAGTACTTC.

The rearrangement uses TRBV6-6 and TRBJ2-4; 7 bases are a match to TRBD2. Unmatched junction bases numbered 6, after V lost 2 bases and J lost 8 bases. Germline loops: CDR1 MNHNY, CDR2 SVGAGI (reference sequence). The CDR3 length is 14 residues. DNA of the CDR3: TGTGCCAGCAGTTACCGGGCAGGGAGGGACATTCAGTACTTC. This translates into CASSYRAGRDIQYF.

The count of this clonotype is one. The chain couples TRBV28 to TRBJ2-5; TRBD2 might be the D (5 bases). Between the trimmed V and J ends, which lost 3 bases and 0 bases, there was a span of 8 bases. CDR1 and CDR2 (germline): MDHEN, SYDVKM. The CDR3 is 14 residues long. The CDR3 bases are TGTGCCAGCAGTTTTCAGGACTACCAAGAGACCCAGTACTTC. This translates into CASSFQDYQETQYF.

This clonotype was seen a single time. J is TRBJ1-1 and V is TRBV5-5; 7 bases align to TRBD1. The length of the CDR3 is 15 residues. Looked up from germline, CDR1 is SGHKS and CDR2 is YYEKEE (reference sequence). Trimming at V came to 3 bases and at J to 9 bases, leaving 14 bases not matched to a gene. The CDR3 bases are TGTGCCAGCAGCTGGTACGACAGGGATATAAGAAAAGCTTTCTTT. Amino acid sequence: CASSWYDRDIRKAFF.

There are many counts of this clonotype. The chain is built from TRBV27 and TRBJ2-3; TRBD2 aligns across 7 bases. J was trimmed by 1 base and V by 2 bases; bases with no gene match: 3. This CDR3 has 15 residues. Germline V gene sequence: CDR1 MNHEY, CDR2 SMNVEV (reference sequence). CDR3 sequence: CASSLQGGGTDTQYF. The CDR3 bases are TGTGCCAGCAGTTTACAGGGAGGGGGCACAGATACGCAGTATTTT.

The sample holds a few counts of this clonotype. The chain couples TRBV29-1 to TRBJ2-5, with D tentatively TRBD2 (5 bases). Germline CDR1 reads SQVTM; CDR2 reads ANQGSEA. V lost 7 bases, J lost 1 base, and 16 bases lay in between. The CDR3 contains 14 residues. The CDR3 sequence: CSAYPQRTQETQYF. Here the CDR3 DNA reads TGCAGCGCCTATCCCCAGCGGACCCAAGAGACCCAGTACTTC.

J is TRBJ2-5 and V is TRBV7-2; 8 bases match TRBD2. The J segment lost 2 bases and the V segment lost 0 bases, leaving 8 bases of the junction unmatched. Germline V CDR1 and CDR2: SGHTA, FQGNSA. The CDR3 has 17 amino acids. The CDR3 sequence: CASSLAVSGTWQETQYF. CDR3 coding DNA: TGTGCCAGCAGCTTAGCCGTTAGCGGGACGTGGCAAGAGACCCAGTACTTC.

V gene TRBV5-4 combines with J gene TRBJ2-5, with 8 bases aligning to TRBD1. Gene TRBJ2-7 matches the end of the DNA better, so the J call may be wrong. CDR3 length: 15 amino acids. The germline gives CDR1 SGHNT, CDR2 YYREEE (reference sequence). DNA of the CDR3: TGTGCCAGCACCCCGTGGGACAGGTATTCCTACGAGCAGTACTTC. Amino acid sequence: CASTPWDRYSYEQYF.

This clonotype was seen more than once but under ten times. The CDR3 bases are TGCAGCGTTGAGCTTGGTCATTACGAGCAGTACTTC. It encodes CSVELGHYEQYF. This chain connects TRBV29-1 to TRBJ2-7; D unresolved. The CDR3 is made up of 12 amino acids. V was trimmed by 3 bases and J by 4 bases, leaving 10 bases between them. Germline loops: CDR1 SQVTM, CDR2 ANQGSEA.

This clonotype was detected once. The chain has TRBV4-1 and TRBJ2-1, with TRBD2 identical over 11 bases. V lost 4 bases to trimming and J lost 4 bases; unmatched junction nucleotides: 9. The CDR3 is 17 amino acids. CDR1 is MGHRA and CDR2 is YSYEKL in the germline V gene. The CDR3 is CASSLTPGLAVYNEQFF. For the CDR3, the DNA is TGCGCCAGCAGCCTAACACCGGGACTAGCGGTATACAATGAGCAGTTCTTC.

This clonotype was observed once. The CDR3 is CASNPGVSTEAFF. The CDR3 DNA reads as TGCGCCAGCAACCCCGGGGTCAGCACTGAAGCTTTCTTT. The chain links TRBV5-1 to TRBJ1-1; no definite D call. Germline V gene sequence: CDR1 SGHRS, CDR2 YFSETQ. There are 13 residues in the CDR3. Trimming removed 6 bases from V and 4 bases from J, with 13 bases in between.

The J gene is TRBJ2-3, the V gene TRBV2, with unresolved D. The germline gives CDR1 SNHLY, CDR2 FYNNEI. V was pared by 0 bases and J by 6 bases, with 7 bases between. The CDR3 consists of 13 residues. CDR3 amino acids: CASSEAGFDTQYF. CDR3 nucleotide sequence: TGTGCCAGCAGTGAAGCGGGTTTCGATACGCAGTATTTT.

This clonotype was seen only a few times. The chain links TRBV28 to TRBJ2-5; D may be TRBD1 or TRBD2 (5 bases each). V was clipped by 2 bases and J by 2 bases, with 12 bases between them. CDR1 is MDHEN and CDR2 is SYDVKM in the germline V gene. The CDR3 loop spans 15 amino acids. The CDR3 region is CASSLIGGPQETQYF. The CDR3 DNA reads as TGTGCCAGCAGTTTAATTGGGGGTCCTCAAGAGACCCAGTACTTC. Combining the CDR3 with reference TRBV28 and TRBJ2-5 gives the whole variable domain DVKVTQSSRYLVKRTGEKVFLECVQDMDHENMFWYRQDPGLGLRLIYFSYDVKMKEKGDIPEGYSVSREKKERFSLILESASTNQTSMYLCASSLIGGPQETQYFGPGTRLLVL.

The DNA of the CDR3 is TGTGCCAGCAGTTACTTAGCGGCCACCATCTACGAGCAGTACTTC. The encoded protein is CASSYLAATIYEQYF. This chain connects TRBV6-6 to TRBJ2-7, with TRBD2 as a possible D gene (6 bases). Per germline, CDR1 MNHNY and CDR2 SVGAGI (reference sequence). V lost 1 base to trimming and J lost 3 bases, with 13 bases between them. The CDR3 sequence is 15 residues long.

Only a few counts were recorded for this clonotype. The J gene is TRBJ2-2, the V gene TRBV7-2; D unclear. Trimming took off 5 bases at V and 1 base at J, with 14 bases between the two ends. The CDR3 consists of 16 residues. CDR1 SGHTA and CDR2 FQGNSA come from the germline V gene. As DNA, the CDR3 is TGTGCCAGCAGCCCCCCGCTGGGTTTGAACACCGGGGAGCTGTTTTTT. It codes for CASSPPLGLNTGELFF.

This clonotype was counted once. The CDR3 region is CASTPGRGVAGTQYF. The CDR3 coding sequence is TGTGCCTCTACACCGGGACGGGGGGTCGCTGGGACCCAGTACTTC. V is TRBV27 and J is TRBJ2-5; TRBD2 aligns across 7 bases. Germline V gene data show CDR1 as MNHEY and CDR2 as SMNVEV (reference sequence). The ends lost 11 bases at V and 7 bases at J; junction bases unmatched: 19. This CDR3 spans 15 amino acids.

The chain employs TRBV3-1 and TRBJ2-3, with 10 bases identical to TRBD2. The CDR3 covers 18 residues. The germline V gene encodes CDR1 LGHDT and CDR2 YNNKEL (reference sequence). V dropped 1 base and J dropped 6; count of bases not matched to a gene: 13. The CDR3 DNA reads as TGTGCCAGCAGCCAAGCTCTAGCGGGAGTTAAATCTAGTGATACGCAGTATTTT. Residues: CASSQALAGVKSSDTQYF.

This clonotype was counted only a few times. The chain employs TRBV7-2 and TRBJ1-1; unclear D gene. The CDR3 sequence is 14 residues long. V gave up 2 bases and J gave up 0 bases, with 7 bases separating them. CDR1 and CDR2 from the germline V gene are SGHTA and FQGNSA. The CDR3 region is CASSLIQMNTEAFF. Here the CDR3 DNA reads TGTGCCAGCAGCTTAATTCAAATGAACACTGAAGCTTTCTTT.

The chain joins TRBV3-1 to TRBJ2-5, with 14 bases that match TRBD2. The closer fit of TRBJ2-1 to the DNA end suggests the J call may be wrong. This CDR3 comprises 18 residues. Germline values: CDR1 LGHDT, CDR2 YNNKEL (reference sequence). The CDR3 sequence is CASSLGTSGSQGGNEQFF. CDR3 in DNA: TGTGCCAGCAGCCTTGGGACTAGCGGGAGTCAGGGCGGCAATGAGCAGTTCTTC.

This clonotype was seen a single time. The gene calls are TRBV29-1 and TRBJ2-7; 9 nucleotides align to TRBD1. With 5 bases clipped from V and 3 bases from J, the junction kept 5 bases outside the gene matches. The CDR3 covers 13 residues. CDR1 is SQVTM and CDR2 is ANQGSEA in the germline V gene. The CDR3 DNA sequence: TGCAGCGTTCAATCGGGACAGGGCTACGAGCAGTACTTC. Amino acid sequence: CSVQSGQGYEQYF.

This clonotype occurred once. The chain employs TRBV5-1 and TRBJ2-1; 10 bases agree with TRBD2. Germline V gene data show CDR1 as SGHRS and CDR2 as YFSETQ. This CDR3 has 17 amino acids. J lost 7 bases, V lost 4 bases, and 14 bases had no gene match. As DNA, the CDR3 is TGCGCCAGCAGCGGGCAGGGGCAACTAGCGGGGTCTAATGAGCAGTTCTTC. This codes for CASSGQGQLAGSNEQFF.

This clonotype was picked up a small number of times. The chain combines TRBV30 with TRBJ1-2; 7 positions match TRBD1. This CDR3 has 14 amino acids. The V gene's germline CDR1 is GTSNPN and CDR2 SVGIG (reference sequence). Trimming removed 3 bases from V and 8 bases from J; junction bases left unmatched: 12. CDR3 residues: CAWRRGQTRPGYTF. In DNA form, the CDR3 reads TGTGCCTGGAGGAGGGGACAGACTCGCCCCGGCTACACCTTC. Using reference TRBV30 and TRBJ1-2 for the parts outside the CDR3, the full variable domain is SQTIHQWPATLVQPVGSPLSLECTVEGTSNPNLYWYRQAAGRGLQLLFYSVGIGQISSEVPQNLSASRPQDRQFILSSKKLLLSDSGFYLCAWRRGQTRPGYTFGSGTRLTVV.

This clonotype has a handful of counts. The rearrangement uses TRBV12-3 or TRBV12-4 and TRBJ1-2; D is undetermined. The CDR3 has 14 residues. V was shortened by 5 bases and J by 0 bases, with 10 bases between the two germline ends. The CDR3 DNA sequence: TGTGCCAGCAGTGGGTGGGAGACTAACTATGGCTACACCTTC. Its protein is CASSGWETNYGYTF.

The chain recombines TRBV27 with TRBJ2-2; D tentatively reads TRBD1 or TRBD2 (6 bases each). CDR1 is MNHEY, CDR2 SMNVEV, per germline (reference sequence). This CDR3 spans 20 amino acids. V gave up 5 bases and J gave up 3 bases, with 28 bases separating them. In nucleotides, the CDR3 is TGTGCCAGCAGTCGCACACGTTACAGGGAAGGGAGGTTGGACACCGGGGAGCTGTTTTTT. Translated, it gives CASSRTRYREGRLDTGELFF.

This clonotype was seen more than once but under ten times. V gene TRBV29-1 combines with J gene TRBJ2-7, with 9 bases lining up with TRBD1. From germline, CDR1 is SQVTM and CDR2 ANQGSEA. The CDR3 covers 12 residues. V trimming: 6 bases; J trimming: 6 bases; junction bases outside the gene matches: 6. CDR3 bases: TGCAGCGTATCGGGACAGGGTAGCGAGCAGTACTTC. It encodes CSVSGQGSEQYF.